This T cell receptor beta chain was observed in a study of blood T cell repertoires in COVID-19. Overall study: Specimens from acute and convalescent COVID-19 originated in the United States, Italy and Spain. T cells, B-cell-depleted T cells, or PBMCs provided the cDNA or gDNA that served as material.

In the source study's methods: Reference gene primer amplification in the assay estimated nucleated cell counts. Only in-frame clones appear in the TCRdb table, and some are missing; sequencing was by immunoSEQ multiplex PCR. The DNA was the basis for D and trimming; V, J and clone size are from that table. The sample consists of 250,000 to 300,000 clones, 70% to 85% of them appearing once. CDR3 length: 14 amino acids. CDR1 is SNHLY, CDR2 FYNNEI, per germline. This sequence joins TRBV2 and TRBJ1-1, with D hard to call. The TCR originated in an elderly woman with acute or convalescent COVID-19. Sequencing was performed on peripheral blood. DNA for the CDR3: TGTGCAACTACCGGGGTGCGAGGGAACACTGAAGCTTTCTTT. Its protein product is CATTGVRGNTEAFF.